These 15 T cell receptor beta chains came from one sample sequenced in a study of cytomegalovirus exposure and HLA in healthy donors. Amplification used 60 Vbeta primers and 13 Jbeta primers. Measured with immunoSEQ multiplex PCR; TCRdb has only the in-frame clones, and not every one. This table holds 130,000 to 150,000 clones, approximately 73% found once. The specimen was PBMCs. All receptors come from a woman between 40 and 50 years old in good health and CMV-seronegative.

In its sample, this clone was seen a few times. V usage is TRBV5-6 and J usage is TRBJ1-1; 10 bases agree with TRBD1. V shed 3 bases, J shed 1 base, and the junction held 3 bases outside the gene matches. Looked up from germline, CDR1 is SGHDT and CDR2 is YYEEEE. The CDR3 sequence is 15 residues long. CDR3 region: CASSWGQGKNTEAFF. The CDR3 DNA is TGTGCCAGCAGCTGGGGACAGGGGAAGAACACTGAAGCTTTCTTT.

V is TRBV7-9 and J is TRBJ1-2; 12 bases match TRBD1. The CDR3 has 15 residues. CDR1 is SEHNR and CDR2 is FQNEAQ in the germline V gene (reference sequence). V shed 5 bases, J shed 2 bases, and the junction held 3 bases outside the gene matches. Here the CDR3 reads CASSGGTGGNYGYTF. For the CDR3, the DNA is TGTGCCAGCAGCGGGGGGACAGGGGGCAACTATGGCTACACCTTC.

This sequence joins TRBV13 and TRBJ1-1; no clear D gene. Germline V gives CDR1 PRHDT, CDR2 FYEKMQ (reference sequence). The CDR3 is 14 residues long. The V end was cut by 0 bases, the J end by 6 bases, with 11 bases between. CDR3 loop: CASSLGRGDSEAFF. CDR3 coding DNA: TGTGCCAGCAGCTTAGGCCGGGGAGATTCTGAAGCTTTCTTT.

The V and J genes are TRBV16 and TRBJ2-1; the D gene is possibly TRBD2 (7 bases). CDR1 and CDR2 (germline): KGHSY, FQNENV. V dropped 4 bases and J dropped 9 bases, with 16 bases sitting between them. This CDR3 comprises 14 residues. This CDR3 reads CASSPLGGAFEQFF. For the CDR3, the DNA is TGTGCCAGCAGCCCCTTAGGGGGGGCTTTTGAGCAGTTCTTC.

V is TRBV7-9 and J is TRBJ1-4; 7 nucleotides align to TRBD1. V lost 3 bases to trimming and J lost 8 bases; unmatched junction nucleotides: 6. Germline CDR1 SEHNR, CDR2 FQNEAQ (reference sequence). CDR3 length equals 14 residues. CDR3: CASSLRQGGEKLFF. In nucleotides, the CDR3 is TGTGCCAGCAGCTTGCGACAGGGAGGAGAAAAACTGTTTTTT.

The chain combines TRBV19 with TRBJ1-2; D is possibly TRBD1 (6 bases). CDR1 and CDR2 (germline): LNHDA, SQIVND (reference sequence). The germline V and J ends were trimmed by 3 bases and 8 bases, with 16 bases remaining between them. The CDR3 contains 14 residues. CDR3 loop: CASSILTGSKGYTF. The DNA for the CDR3 is TGTGCCAGTAGTATTCTTACAGGGTCTAAAGGCTACACCTTC.

The chain combines TRBV7-9 with TRBJ1-1; possible D gene TRBD1, 6 bases. Germline CDR1 reads SEHNR; CDR2 reads FQNEAQ (reference sequence). The CDR3 is made up of 14 amino acids. V was shortened by 3 bases and J by 4 bases, with 12 bases between the two germline ends. The CDR3 here is CASSFRTVSTEAFF. The CDR3 coding sequence is TGTGCCAGCAGCTTTCGGACAGTATCCACTGAAGCTTTCTTT.

V and J are TRBV29-1 and TRBJ2-2; no clear D. Germline CDR1 SQVTM, CDR2 ANQGSEA. The V and J ends lost 6 bases and 1 base respectively, with 12 bases between them. The CDR3 length is 14 residues. For the CDR3, the DNA is TGCAGCGTCCCCTCCAGTCAGAACACCGGGGAGCTGTTTTTT. Its protein is CSVPSSQNTGELFF.

This clone was detected only once. J is TRBJ1-5 and V is TRBV7-2; no firm D call. Germline V lookup: CDR1 SGHTA, CDR2 FQGNSA. This CDR3 comprises 12 residues. Trimming removed 2 bases at V and 8 bases at J, with 7 bases between. CDR3 sequence (DNA): TGTGCCAGCAGCTTATTCCGGGAGCCCCAGCATTTT. Translated, it gives CASSLFREPQHF.

This clone was recorded once. This chain connects TRBV18 to TRBJ1-3, with D tentatively TRBD1 (6 bases). V lost 3 bases and J 2 bases, leaving 14 bases between the germline ends. CDR1 and CDR2 (germline): KGHSH, LQKENI. The CDR3 runs 16 residues. The CDR3 region is CASSPSQGGTGNTIYF. The CDR3 DNA reads TGTGCCAGCTCACCGTCACAGGGTGGGACTGGAAACACCATATATTTT.

A few counts support this clone. The chain recombines TRBV2 with TRBJ1-1; D remains ambiguous. CDR1 and CDR2 (germline): SNHLY, FYNNEI. The CDR3 contains 11 residues. V lost 6 bases and J lost 7, with 9 bases in between. The CDR3 reads CASRGGLEAFF. CDR3 in DNA: TGTGCCAGCAGAGGAGGGCTTGAAGCTTTCTTT. The full variable domain, rest sourced from reference TRBV2 and TRBJ1-1, is EPEVTQTPSHQVTQMGQEVILRCVPISNHLYFYWYRQILGQKVEFLVSFYNNEISEKSEIFDDQFSVERPDGSNFTLKIRSTKLEDSAMYFCASRGGLEAFFGQGTRLTVV.

V gene TRBV4-3 combines with J gene TRBJ1-3, with D possibly TRBD1 on 6 matching bases. Trimming took off 4 bases at V and 2 bases at J, with 12 bases between the two ends. This CDR3 contains 15 residues. The germline V gene has CDR1 LGHNA and CDR2 YSLEER. The CDR3 loop is CASSREGGTGNTIYF. In DNA, the CDR3 is TGCGCCAGCAGCCGCGAAGGGGGAACTGGAAACACCATATATTTT.

V usage is TRBV28 and J usage is TRBJ1-5, with TRBD1 as a possible D gene (5 bases). CDR3 length: 14 amino acids. Trimming cost V 10 bases and J 0 bases, with 13 bases left between them. Looked up from germline, CDR1 is MDHEN and CDR2 is SYDVKM. The CDR3 is CATSPGGSNQPQHF. In DNA form, the CDR3 reads TGTGCCACCTCGCCGGGGGGTAGCAATCAGCCCCAGCATTTT. Complete variable domain (other parts from reference TRBV28 and TRBJ1-5): DVKVTQSSRYLVKRTGEKVFLECVQDMDHENMFWYRQDPGLGLRLIYFSYDVKMKEKGDIPEGYSVSREKKERFSLILESASTNQTSMYLCATSPGGSNQPQHFGDGTRLSIL.

J is TRBJ2-2 and V is TRBV19; 7 nucleotides align to TRBD2. Unmatched junction bases numbered 12, after V lost 2 bases and J lost 6 bases. The CDR3 sequence is 17 residues long. Germline CDR1 reads LNHDA; CDR2 reads SQIVND (reference sequence). CDR3 sequence reads: CASSISGDEEWAGELFF. The CDR3 coding sequence is TGTGCCAGTAGTATAAGCGGGGACGAGGAGTGGGCCGGGGAGCTGTTTTTT.

This clone was detected only a few times. The rearrangement joins TRBV7-9 to TRBJ1-1; weak D call: TRBD1 (6 bases). The V gene lost 5 bases and the J gene lost 1 base, with 14 bases spanning the gap. This CDR3 has 15 amino acids. Germline CDR1 and CDR2: SEHNR and FQNEAQ (reference sequence). Here the CDR3 reads CASSHPKQGNTEAFF. CDR3 nucleotide sequence: TGTGCCAGCAGCCACCCAAAACAGGGGAACACTGAAGCTTTCTTT. Using reference TRBV7-9 and TRBJ1-1 for the parts outside the CDR3, the full variable domain is DTGVSQNPRHKITKRGQNVTFRCDPISEHNRLYWYRQTLGQGPEFLTYFQNEAQLEKSRLLSDRFSAERPKGSFSTLEIQRTEQGDSAMYLCASSHPKQGNTEAFFGQGTRLTVV.